Each of the 31 T cell receptor beta chains below was sequenced from the same sample in a study of low-dose radiotherapy and immunotherapy resistance in tumors (dated by TCRdb to 2021 to 2024). Superscript III and a set of TRAV- and TRBV-specific primers were used to synthesize first-strand cDNA, so that both TCRalpha and TCRbeta chains were covered. TCRs were amplified for about 20 PCR cycles with Phusion, using a constant-region primer paired with the adapter attached to the V primers. The public reads were run again by TCRdb, first through fastp at Q25 and then through MiXCR, and only productive beta chains were kept. Duplicate CDR3 protein sequences are folded into a single record with the most common DNA and genes. Across this sample there are about 11,000 distinct CDR3 sequences, with about half seen only once. About 8% of the sample lies in the top ten. The receptors were gathered from a human donor with advanced metastatic prostate, ovarian, gallbladder or colorectal cancer (not recorded which). This table probably holds off-target reads from a library built for another chain.

The chain combines TRBV24-1 with TRBJ2-2; TRBD1 matches at 8 bases. Germline CDR1 is KGHDR and CDR2 is SFDVKD. The CDR3 length is 17 residues. V trimming: 3 bases; J trimming: 4 bases; junction bases outside the gene matches: 9. This CDR3 reads CATSDSRGTGTTGELFF. DNA of the CDR3: TGTGCCACCAGTGATAGTCGGGGGACAGGCACCACCGGGGAGCTGTTTTTT.

There are a few counts of this clonotype. The chain combines TRBV3-1 with TRBJ2-1, with no clear D. Between the trimmed V and J ends, which lost 5 bases and 9 bases, there was a span of 14 bases. The CDR3 extends over 13 amino acids. Looked up from germline, CDR1 is LGHDT and CDR2 is YNNKEL (reference sequence). The CDR3 DNA is TGTGCCAGCAGCTCCCGGGCCTTGGGTGAGCAGTTCTTC. Amino acid sequence: CASSSRALGEQFF.

The chain is built from TRBV18 and TRBJ1-2; no definite D call. CDR3 size: 14 residues. V was clipped by 2 bases and J by 5 bases, with 12 bases between them. Germline values: CDR1 KGHSH, CDR2 LQKENI. The CDR3 bases are TGTGCCAGCTCACCAAATTCGCTGGAGTATGGCTACACCTTC. Protein: CASSPNSLEYGYTF.

In this sample, this clonotype turned up a few times. The rearrangement uses TRBV11-2 and TRBJ1-6; 10 nucleotides line up with TRBD1. The V gene's germline CDR1 is SGHAT and CDR2 FQNNGV. This CDR3 has 19 residues. V lost 2 bases to trimming and J lost 0 bases; unmatched junction nucleotides: 7. In DNA, the CDR3 is TGTGCCAGCAGCTTACTGGAGACAGGGGGCTTCTCCTATAATTCACCCCTCCACTTT. It specifies CASSLLETGGFSYNSPLHF.

This rearrangement joins TRBV28 to TRBJ2-6; TRBD1 agrees at 7 bases. The CDR3 length is 15 residues. Germline V lookup: CDR1 MDHEN, CDR2 SYDVKM. V trimming: 5 bases; J trimming: 4 bases; junction bases outside the gene matches: 5. Here the CDR3 reads CASSPQGWGANVLTF. Written as DNA, the CDR3 is TGTGCCAGCAGTCCACAGGGGTGGGGGGCCAACGTCCTGACTTTC.

The chain recombines TRBV30 with TRBJ2-7; 7 nucleotides align to TRBD1. With 5 bases clipped from V and 2 bases from J, the junction kept 12 bases outside the gene matches. The CDR3 contains 15 residues. CDR1 is GTSNPN and CDR2 is SVGIG in the germline V gene (reference sequence). CDR3 amino acids: CAWQTKDRPTYEQYF. The CDR3 nucleotides are TGTGCCTGGCAGACCAAGGACAGGCCTACCTACGAGCAGTACTTC.

The gene calls are TRBV18 and TRBJ1-1, with a tentative D call TRBD1 (6 bases). The CDR3 extends over 15 amino acids. Trimming pared 1 base from V and 5 bases from J, leaving 14 bases between. Germline CDR1 is KGHSH and CDR2 is LQKENI. The CDR3 coding sequence is TGTGCCAGCTCACCACAGGGGGTCGGGGTAACTGAAGCTTTCTTT. This codes for CASSPQGVGVTEAFF.

The rearrangement uses TRBV4-1 and TRBJ1-5; D may be TRBD1 (5 bases). Looked up from germline, CDR1 is MGHRA and CDR2 is YSYEKL. Trimming cost V 6 bases and J 2 bases, with 14 bases left between them. CDR3 length equals 15 residues. The CDR3 DNA follows: TGCGCCAGCAGGACGGGGGGTTCGGGCAATCAGCCCCAGCATTTT. It specifies CASRTGGSGNQPQHF.

This chain uses TRBV28 with TRBJ2-7; TRBD2 aligns across 8 bases. The CDR3 has 12 amino acids. Per the germline V gene, CDR1 is MDHEN and CDR2 is SYDVKM. The junction had 4 bases not matched to a gene; V was cut back by 7 bases and J by 5 bases. The chain's CDR3 is CASNGGEDEQYF. CDR3 DNA sequence: TGTGCCAGCAACGGGGGGGAGGACGAGCAGTACTTC.

The chain carries TRBV23-1 and TRBJ1-5; 9 bases match TRBD1. TRBV23-1 is recorded as an ORF, its role being uncertain. The CDR3 contains 19 residues. The V and J ends lost 3 bases and 4 bases, in that order; junction bases with no gene match: 16. CDR3 region: CASSHPTSSGTGLNQPQHF. CDR3 DNA sequence: TGCGCCAGCAGTCACCCTACCTCGTCCGGGACAGGGTTGAATCAGCCCCAGCATTTT.

The rearrangement links TRBV18 to TRBJ1-1; 7 bases line up with TRBD1. The CDR3 spans 15 residues. The germline V gene has CDR1 KGHSH and CDR2 LQKENI. V dropped 5 bases and J dropped 2; count of bases not matched to a gene: 8. The CDR3 DNA follows: TGTGCCAGCTCAACAAAGGGACAGACCAACACTGAAGCTTTCTTT. Translating it yields CASSTKGQTNTEAFF.

The V and J genes are TRBV12-5 and TRBJ1-1; D uncertain. Germline lookup yields CDR1 LGHNT and CDR2 FRNRAP. There are 15 residues in the CDR3. Trimming stripped 0 bases from V and 3 bases from J, with 11 bases between. CDR3: CASGLVVGLYTEAFF. The DNA for the CDR3 is TGTGCTAGTGGTTTGGTTGTAGGGCTTTACACTGAAGCTTTCTTT.

This clonotype was found a few times. CDR3 in DNA: TGCAGTGCTAGAGACTATGGTACCTACGAGCAGTACTTC. It specifies CSARDYGTYEQYF. This rearrangement joins TRBV20-1 to TRBJ2-7; D not certain. Trimming pared 0 bases from V and 2 bases from J, leaving 8 bases between. Germline V gene lookup returns CDR1 DFQATT and CDR2 SNEGSKA (reference sequence). This CDR3 is 13 amino acids long.

This clonotype was detected once. J is TRBJ2-7 and V is TRBV28; D is unresolved. CDR3 size: 13 residues. Germline CDR1 MDHEN, CDR2 SYDVKM. Trimming left V 6 bases short and J 0 bases short, with 9 bases between. CDR3 nucleotide sequence: TGTGCCAGCAGATTGGCGTTCTCCTACGAGCAGTACTTC. It translates to CASRLAFSYEQYF.

This clonotype was counted a single time. V and J are TRBV19 and TRBJ2-2; no definite D call. Trimming stripped 3 bases from V and 7 bases from J, with 15 bases between. The CDR3 loop spans 15 amino acids. CDR1 is LNHDA, CDR2 SQIVND, per germline (reference sequence). CDR3 protein: CASSIGSVRLGELFF. The CDR3 DNA is TGTGCCAGTAGTATCGGGTCAGTTCGACTCGGGGAGCTGTTTTTT.

This clonotype came up once. This chain joins TRBV6-8 and TRBJ2-7; D unresolved. The germline V gene encodes CDR1 MNHGY and CDR2 SAAAGT. Trimming stripped 1 base from V and 5 bases from J, with 9 bases between. CDR3 size: 13 residues. This CDR3 reads CASSYLGFNEQYF. In DNA, the CDR3 is TGTGCCAGCAGTTACTTGGGGTTTAACGAGCAGTACTTC.

The gene calls are TRBV12-3 or TRBV12-4 and TRBJ1-3; D gene uncertain. With 6 bases removed from V and 3 bases from J, the gap between germline ends came to 12 bases. This CDR3 has 14 amino acids. DNA of the CDR3: TGTGCCAGCAGGATCTCGCTAGTTGGAAACACCATATATTTT. This translates into CASRISLVGNTIYF.

The rearrangement links TRBV9 to TRBJ2-7; no clear D. CDR1 is SGDLS and CDR2 is YYNGEE in the germline V gene. V lost 3 bases and J 1 base, leaving 14 bases between the germline ends. The CDR3 extends over 15 amino acids. In DNA, the CDR3 is TGTGCCAGCAGCGGCGGATCCCTGGGGTCCTACGAGCAGTACTTC. Protein: CASSGGSLGSYEQYF.

J is TRBJ2-5 and V is TRBV10-3, with D maybe TRBD2 (6 bases). Germline values: CDR1 ENHRY, CDR2 SYGVKD. V shed 2 bases and J shed 4 bases, with 8 bases lying between them. This CDR3 region has 13 residues. CDR3 sequence (DNA): TGTGCCATCAGTGAGATGGGGGGAGAGACCCAGTACTTC. It yields the protein CAISEMGGETQYF.

CDR3 in DNA: TGTGCCATCAGTGAGTCGATCGTAGGACAGGGAATTCAGAACATTCAGTACTTC. It is translated as CAISESIVGQGIQNIQYF. The chain recombines TRBV10-3 with TRBJ2-4, with 8 nucleotides matching TRBD1. This CDR3 region has 18 residues. Germline CDR1 is ENHRY and CDR2 is SYGVKD. Trimming cost V 0 bases and J 7 bases; bases outside gene matches: 14.

The chain combines TRBV28 with TRBJ2-1; D could derive from TRBD1 or TRBD2 (5 bases each). CDR1 is MDHEN, CDR2 SYDVKM, per germline. Deletions cut 2 bases from V and 10 bases from J, with 9 bases between. The CDR3 runs to 12 residues. This CDR3 is CASSLLGREQFF. The DNA of the CDR3 is TGTGCCAGCAGTTTACTGGGACGAGAGCAGTTCTTC.

The chain uses TRBV5-5 and TRBJ2-1; 8 bases fit TRBD1. Germline CDR1 is SGHKS and CDR2 is YYEKEE (reference sequence). V lost 3 bases and J lost 5; bases outside the gene matches: 4. The CDR3 spans 14 residues. CDR3 in amino acids: CASSWGTGDNEQFF. The CDR3 DNA follows: TGTGCCAGCAGCTGGGGGACAGGAGACAATGAGCAGTTCTTC.

The rearrangement uses TRBV5-4 and TRBJ2-5; no definite D call. The V end lost 0 bases, the J end lost 5 bases, and 11 bases lay between the germline ends. The CDR3 loop spans 14 amino acids. The germline V gene has CDR1 SGHNT and CDR2 YYREEE (reference sequence). The CDR3 loop is CASSLEGQEETQYF. In DNA form, the CDR3 reads TGTGCCAGCAGCTTGGAGGGTCAGGAGGAGACCCAGTACTTC.

The sample holds a few counts of this clonotype. The chain joins TRBV30 to TRBJ1-6; TRBD1 might be the D (6 bases). V gave up 7 bases and J gave up 6 bases, with 16 bases separating them. The CDR3 is 14 amino acids. Per germline, CDR1 GTSNPN and CDR2 SVGIG (reference sequence). As DNA, the CDR3 is TGTGCCTCCACGAGGGGGGCTCTTAATTCACCCCTCCACTTT. The encoded protein is CASTRGALNSPLHF.

CDR3: CASSEATAASRVNGYTF. CDR3 nucleotide sequence: TGTGCCAGCAGTGAAGCGACAGCCGCTTCCCGAGTGAATGGCTACACCTTC. This sequence joins TRBV6-5 and TRBJ1-2; weak D call: TRBD1 (5 bases). The germline V and J ends were trimmed by 5 bases and 6 bases, with 25 bases remaining between them. Germline V lookup: CDR1 MNHEY, CDR2 SVGAGI. The CDR3 length is 17 residues.

The CDR3 bases are TGTGCCAGCAGCAAAGCGGCAGGGGGCGGCAATCAGCCCCAGCATTTT. This codes for CASSKAAGGGNQPQHF. The gene calls are TRBV21-1 and TRBJ1-5; the listed D gene, TRBD1, was not tested against the DNA. TRBV21-1 is given as a pseudogene. There are 16 residues in the CDR3.

The rearrangement joins TRBV19 to TRBJ2-1; D remains ambiguous. The CDR3 is 11 amino acids. Per germline, CDR1 LNHDA and CDR2 SQIVND (reference sequence). The ends were cut back, 9 bases at V and 7 bases at J, with 10 bases in the middle. This chain's CDR3 is CASRLGNEQFF. CDR3 nucleotide sequence: TGTGCCAGCCGACTCGGGAATGAGCAGTTCTTC.

This clonotype was observed a few times. In DNA, the CDR3 is TGTGCCAGCAGTGGCACCGATTTACACTACAATGAGCAGTTCTTC. Amino acids: CASSGTDLHYNEQFF. The chain uses TRBV25-1 and TRBJ2-1; D ambiguous. Looked up from germline, CDR1 is MGHDK and CDR2 is SYGVNS. V was clipped by 4 bases and J by 3 bases, with 13 bases between them. This CDR3 has 15 amino acids.

This clonotype has a handful of counts. The J gene is TRBJ2-5, the V gene TRBV29-1; no definite D call. The CDR3 consists of 11 residues. Germline V gene data show CDR1 as SQVTM and CDR2 as ANQGSEA. V shed 3 bases and J shed 4 bases, with 6 bases lying between them. The CDR3 is CSVEGSETQYF. As DNA, the CDR3 is TGCAGCGTTGAGGGGTCAGAGACCCAGTACTTC.

The rearrangement links TRBV2 to TRBJ2-1, with 7 positions matching TRBD2. The CDR3 has 16 residues. Germline-derived CDR1 and CDR2 are SNHLY and FYNNEI. With V trimmed by 6 bases and J by 0 bases, 8 bases remained unmatched. As DNA, the CDR3 is TGTGCCAGCAGCCCCTTGGGCGGGAGCTCCTACAATGAGCAGTTCTTC. It specifies CASSPLGGSSYNEQFF. Looking up the rest from reference TRBV2 and TRBJ2-1 gives the full variable domain: EPEVTQTPSHQVTQMGQEVILRCVPISNHLYFYWYRQILGQKVEFLVSFYNNEISEKSEIFDDQFSVERPDGSNFTLKIRSTKLEDSAMYFCASSPLGGSSYNEQFFGPGTRLTVL.

This clonotype was observed a few times. The chain has TRBV6-5 and TRBJ2-7; D is uncertain. The V gene lost 2 bases and the J gene lost 3 bases, with 11 bases spanning the gap. This CDR3 is 14 amino acids long. Per the germline V gene, CDR1 is MNHEY and CDR2 is SVGAGI. CDR3 nucleotide sequence: TGTGCCAGCAGTTACGCAAGGACCGGCTACGAGCAGTACTTC. The encoded protein is CASSYARTGYEQYF.